This T cell receptor (beta chain) originates from a study of blood T cells in healthy people across ages. This clonotype has just a few counts. V lost 2 bases to trimming and J lost 8 bases, with 10 bases between them. Germline values: CDR1 MNHEY, CDR2 SVGEGT. The CDR3 spans 13 residues. The use of a sample-barcoded 5' primer and a J-beta primer mix characterized a second PCR of roughly 6 to 12 cycles. TCRdb independently ran MiXCR on the 5' RACE reads; one entry per CDR3 protein. The sample lists 1.5 million to 1.9 million distinct CDR3 sequences, roughly two fifths occurring once. The receptor comes from a woman aged 18-29 years in good health. The material sequenced was blood. The V and J genes are TRBV6-2 or TRBV6-3 and TRBJ1-5; no clear D gene. The CDR3: CASSYRVNKPQHF. The CDR3 nucleotides read TGTGCCAGCAGTTACAGGGTAAATAAGCCCCAGCATTTT.